This T cell receptor (beta chain) was profiled in a study of neurological immune-mediated disorders. Turning to the study itself: Relapsing-remitting disease affected about 31, and secondary progressive 3, of roughly 34 multiple sclerosis patients. Findings and caveats of the study: The level of TCR clonal expansion was highest in patients with HTLV-1-associated myelopathy and lowest in multiple sclerosis, where it fell below the level seen in healthy controls. Phylogenetic grouping assigned the repertoires of 18 of 34 multiple sclerosis patients to a single related-CDR3 cluster, representing a possible signature.

Every sequencing run generated over 190 million TCR-beta sequences from 15-18 subjects. TCRdb passed the 5' RACE reads through MiXCR, listing each CDR3 protein once. The data hold 50,000 to 65,000 distinct CDR3 sequences, with roughly 3.5% observed a single time. This clonotype has ten or more counts. The target antigen is unknown. V lost 7 bases to trimming and J lost 8 bases, with 15 bases between them. The CDR3 loop spans 13 amino acids. In germline, CDR1 is SNHLY, CDR2 FYNNEI. The sequence derives from a man aged 25 to 40 with multiple sclerosis. The chain recombines TRBV2 with TRBJ2-1, with D possibly matching TRBD2 (5 bases). The sample was PBMCs. CDR3 coding DNA: TGTGCCAGCACCCCTGAGGGAGCGTATGAGCAGTTCTTC. Protein: CASTPEGAYEQFF.